The 22 T cell receptor beta chains presented below share a single source sample, sequenced in a study of CXCR3-negative and CXCR3-positive naive CD8 T cells. Study findings and constraints: Against CXCR3-negative naive cells, CXCR3-positive naive cells showed more hydrophobic TRB CDR3s.

Antigens of these TCRs are unknown. The study made its TRB cDNA libraries by 5' RACE, adding UMI labels. Following a re-call of the 5' RACE reads, TCRdb has one entry per CDR3 protein and lacks DNA. This table lists 55,000 to 70,000 distinct CDR3 sequences. Sample: naive CXCR3+ CD8+ T cells from blood. Indicated subset: CD45RO-CCR7+CD27+CD95- naive CD8+ T cells expressing CXCR3 (TNR3+). The receptors stem from a human donor in good health. Some clones in this sample may be carry-over from other donors' samples.

The chain uses TRBV28 and TRBJ2-7. Germline CDR1 is MDHEN and CDR2 is SYDVKM. CDR3 length: 12 amino acids. CDR3 loop: CASSLWVYEQYF.

This chain joins TRBV7-6 and TRBJ2-1; TCRdb indicates TRBD1, and absent DNA this call remains unverified. The germline CDR1 and CDR2 sequences are SGHVS and FNYEAQ. The CDR3 extends over 15 amino acids. The CDR3 here is CASSPGTLSLIEQFF.

The V gene is TRBV6-5, the J gene TRBJ2-7; TCRdb calls TRBD1, which cannot be checked without DNA. Germline values: CDR1 MNHEY, CDR2 SVGAGI. The CDR3 loop spans 13 amino acids. CDR3 protein: CASSGDSPYEQYF.

CDR3 amino acids: CSVKRDQDPYEQYF. The chain joins TRBV29-1 to TRBJ2-7; with no DNA, the TCRdb D assignment of TRBD1 cannot be verified. The CDR3 has 14 amino acids. In germline, CDR1 is SQVTM, CDR2 ANQGSEA.

The chain carries TRBV6-5 and TRBJ2-2; checking the TCRdb D call of TRBD1 is not possible without DNA. Germline CDR1 reads MNHEY; CDR2 reads SVGAGI. This CDR3 spans 15 amino acids. CDR3 region: CASSYRGTGGGELFF.

The chain carries TRBV12-3 or TRBV12-4 and TRBJ2-7; without DNA, the TCRdb call of TRBD1 cannot be checked. The CDR3 is 14 amino acids. The CDR3 loop reads CASQETGNSYEQYF.

The rearrangement links TRBV20-1 to TRBJ2-3; TCRdb gives TRBD1 as the D gene, but with no DNA this cannot be confirmed. The germline V gene has CDR1 DFQATT and CDR2 SNEGSKA (reference sequence). CDR3 length: 17 amino acids. The CDR3 spells CSAEDQGVGTRTDTQYF.

The rearrangement links TRBV4-3 to TRBJ2-3; the D gene TCRdb calls, TRBD1, cannot be checked with no DNA. Germline values: CDR1 LGHNA, CDR2 YSLEER. The CDR3 has 15 amino acids. CDR3 sequence reads: CASSQVFVAPDTQYF.

V and J are TRBV29-1 and TRBJ2-7. The CDR3 has 13 residues. Germline CDR1 SQVTM, CDR2 ANQGSEA. CDR3 sequence: CSVEGPSSYEQYF.

V is TRBV7-6 and J is TRBJ2-7; TCRdb's assignment of TRBD1 cannot be checked, as there is no DNA. The CDR3 extends over 14 amino acids. Germline values: CDR1 SGHVS, CDR2 FNYEAQ. CDR3 residues: CASSPMDNSYEQYF.

J is TRBJ2-7 and V is TRBV12-3 or TRBV12-4; no DNA is available, so the TRBD1 call from TCRdb remains unchecked. This CDR3 is built from 14 residues. The CDR3 here is CASSPRDRYYEQYF.

The V gene is TRBV30, the J gene TRBJ1-6. The CDR3 contains 14 residues. Germline-derived CDR1 and CDR2 are GTSNPN and SVGIG (reference sequence). The CDR3 region is CAWGGVSDNSPLHF.

V and J are TRBV14 and TRBJ2-7. Germline V lookup: CDR1 SGHDN, CDR2 FVKESK. CDR3 length equals 14 residues. CDR3 region: CASRHRTTSYEQYF.

The gene calls are TRBV29-1 and TRBJ2-7; without DNA, the TCRdb call of TRBD1 cannot be checked. Per germline, CDR1 SQVTM and CDR2 ANQGSEA. CDR3 size: 13 residues. The CDR3 sequence is CSGGTGEGYEQYF.

The chain combines TRBV7-6 with TRBJ2-7; without DNA, the TCRdb call of TRBD2 cannot be checked. CDR3 size: 14 residues. The germline V gene encodes CDR1 SGHVS and CDR2 FNYEAQ. The CDR3 spells CASSLAAGDYEQYF.

The chain is built from TRBV7-6 and TRBJ1-4. CDR1 SGHVS and CDR2 FNYEAQ come from the germline V gene. The CDR3 runs to 12 residues. This CDR3 is CASSLTNEKLFF. The variable domain in full, completed from reference TRBV7-6 and TRBJ1-4, reads GAGVSQSPRYKVTKRGQDVALRCDPISGHVSLYWYRQALGQGPEFLTYFNYEAQQDKSGLPNDRFSAERPEGSISTLTIQRTEQRDSAMYRCASSLTNEKLFFGSGTQLSVL.

This chain joins TRBV27 and TRBJ2-7; without DNA, the TCRdb call of TRBD1 cannot be checked. CDR3 length equals 14 residues. The germline V gene encodes CDR1 MNHEY and CDR2 SMNVEV (reference sequence). The CDR3 loop reads CASRWGQGTYEQYF.

This sequence joins TRBV7-9 and TRBJ2-7; TCRdb's D gene call, TRBD1, goes unchecked for lack of DNA. The CDR3 totals 17 residues. Looked up from germline, CDR1 is SEHNR and CDR2 is FQNEAQ (reference sequence). The CDR3 protein is CASSLGTGGPGRYEQYF.

This chain uses TRBV5-5 with TRBJ2-3; checking the TCRdb D call of TRBD2 is not possible without DNA. Germline V gives CDR1 SGHKS, CDR2 YYEKEE (reference sequence). The CDR3 extends over 17 amino acids. CDR3 loop: CASSTYLAGGLTDTQYF.

The CDR3 sequence: CSVEDLPLVAGRETQYF. V and J are TRBV29-1 and TRBJ2-5; no DNA is available, so the TRBD2 call from TCRdb remains unchecked. The germline V gene encodes CDR1 SQVTM and CDR2 ANQGSEA. The CDR3 is 17 amino acids.

The chain couples TRBV6-5 to TRBJ2-1; TCRdb's assignment of TRBD1 cannot be checked, as there is no DNA. CDR1 and CDR2 from the germline V gene are MNHEY and SVGAGI. The CDR3 sequence is 14 residues long. The CDR3 sequence: CASSPETGSREQFF.

The V and J genes are TRBV6-6 and TRBJ2-3; TCRdb proposes TRBD1, but this gene call is untestable without DNA. CDR3 size: 16 residues. CDR1 is MNHNY, CDR2 SVGAGI, per germline (reference sequence). This chain's CDR3 is CASINGGVTSTDTQYF.